What follows describes a single T cell receptor beta chain. Its antigen is currently unknown. The sample originates from a study of cytomegalovirus exposure and HLA in healthy donors. Study-wide background: Approximately 180 million T cells yielded some 100 million unique TCR beta sequences, as an earlier analysis found. Whole-study findings and limits: In a later analysis, a missense DCLRE1C variant was linked to TCR beta V- and J-gene trimming.

The CDR3 is made up of 15 amino acids. Germline V gives CDR1 MDHEN, CDR2 SYDVKM. V was shortened by 7 bases and J by 4 bases, with 18 bases between the two germline ends. Researchers ran the PCR with 60 Vbeta and 13 Jbeta primers. The protocol was immunoSEQ multiplex PCR, while the TCRdb copy is restricted to in-frame clones and leaves out a portion. The table includes roughly 100,000 clones, around 79% detected once. Sequencing was done on a sample of PBMCs. This clonotype originated in a middle-aged woman in good health and CMV-seronegative. This rearrangement joins TRBV28 to TRBJ2-3; possible D gene TRBD2, 6 bases. The CDR3 protein is CASNLGGMGSDTQYF. CDR3 DNA: TGTGCCAGCAACCTGGGAGGTATGGGGTCAGATACGCAGTATTTT.